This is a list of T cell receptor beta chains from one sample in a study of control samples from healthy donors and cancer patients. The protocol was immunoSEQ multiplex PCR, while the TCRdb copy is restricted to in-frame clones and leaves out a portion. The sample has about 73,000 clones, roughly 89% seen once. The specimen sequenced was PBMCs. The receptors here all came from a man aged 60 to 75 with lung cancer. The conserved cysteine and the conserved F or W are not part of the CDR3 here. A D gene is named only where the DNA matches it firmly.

CDR3: ASSQWREGGTEAF
D: NA
J: TRBJ1-1
V: TRBV16

CDR3: ASSQIQNSPLH
D: NA
J: TRBJ1-6
V: TRBV14

CDR3: ASTDGVNTEAF
D: NA
J: TRBJ1-1
V: TRBV10-1

CDR3: ASSEQRNTEAF
D: NA
J: TRBJ1-1
V: TRBV5-1

CDR3: ASSRDRGGTEAF
D: TRBD1
J: TRBJ1-1
V: TRBV7-3

CDR3: ATADRGYQETQY
D: TRBD1
J: TRBJ2-5
V: TRBV24-1

CDR3: ASSLNQAETQY
D: NA
J: TRBJ2-5
V: TRBV5-1

CDR3: TWMIWNTGELF
D: NA
J: TRBJ2-2
V: TRBV30

CDR3: ASSLVGTGANEQF
D: TRBD1
J: TRBJ2-1
V: TRBV5-6

CDR3: ASSPGTLNEKLF
D: NA
J: TRBJ1-4
V: TRBV5-1

CDR3: ASSPYLDRVVEAF
D: TRBD1
J: TRBJ1-1
V: TRBV18

CDR3: ASSLKQGVQAF
D: TRBD1
J: TRBJ1-1
V: TRBV11-2

CDR3: SVRRSGGTSTDTQY
D: TRBD2
J: TRBJ2-3
V: TRBV29-1

CDR3: ASSEATWNSPLH
D: NA
J: TRBJ1-6
V: TRBV2

CDR3: ASIPDWSSYNSPLH
D: NA
J: TRBJ1-6
V: TRBV10-2

CDR3: AAGGSYNEQF
D: TRBD2
J: TRBJ2-1
V: TRBV12-3/TRBV12-4

CDR3: ATSDTGQGNYGYT
D: TRBD1
J: TRBJ1-2
V: TRBV24-1

CDR3: ASSFRQGIIGLEGYT
D: TRBD1
J: TRBJ1-2
V: TRBV14

CDR3: ASSLRRQGSTGYT
D: TRBD1
J: TRBJ1-2
V: TRBV5-1

CDR3: ASGQGTGYPGELF
D: TRBD1
J: TRBJ2-2
V: TRBV4-1

CDR3: ASSLGGGNTEAF
D: NA
J: TRBJ1-1
V: TRBV5-1

CDR3: ASSLVTGAPDTQY
D: NA
J: TRBJ2-3
V: TRBV11-2

CDR3: ASSLDRAGGWTYNEQF
D: TRBD1
J: TRBJ2-1
V: TRBV5-4

CDR3: ASSGQGVGEQY
D: TRBD1
J: TRBJ2-7
V: TRBV7-6

CDR3: ASSQEGSGLFRETQY
D: NA
J: TRBJ2-5
V: TRBV14

CDR3: ASSWGQGTGELF
D: TRBD1
J: TRBJ2-2
V: TRBV5-1

CDR3: ASSESLGRGSGAF
D: NA
J: TRBJ1-1
V: TRBV10-1

CDR3: ASSPGGAALTYEQY
D: NA
J: TRBJ2-7
V: TRBV11-2

CDR3: ASKWGSEAF
D: NA
J: TRBJ1-1
V: TRBV5-6

CDR3: ASSLSGVPETQY
D: NA
J: TRBJ2-5
V: TRBV7-3

CDR3: ASSLGQGEFGYT
D: TRBD1
J: TRBJ1-2
V: TRBV5-1

CDR3: ATSDPRGGDTEAF
D: NA
J: TRBJ1-1
V: TRBV24-1

CDR3: ASRTGTGGLYSNQPQH
D: TRBD1
J: TRBJ1-5
V: TRBV2

CDR3: ASRSRDRTNSPLH
D: TRBD1
J: TRBJ1-6
V: TRBV27

CDR3: ASSEMYSNSYEQY
D: NA
J: TRBJ2-7
V: TRBV6-1

CDR3: ASSLGQFLTDTQY
D: NA
J: TRBJ2-3
V: TRBV7-3

CDR3: ASSVEGERIEAF
D: NA
J: TRBJ1-1
V: TRBV9

CDR3: ASTFDSGNQPQH
D: NA
J: TRBJ1-5
V: TRBV7-2

CDR3: ASSPWTGGSTNEKLF
D: TRBD1
J: TRBJ1-4
V: TRBV3-1/TRBV3-2

CDR3: ASSQSLTGRYSNQPQH
D: NA
J: TRBJ1-5
V: TRBV3-1/TRBV3-2

CDR3: ASSQQGAPGYT
D: TRBD1
J: TRBJ1-2
V: TRBV12-3/TRBV12-4

CDR3: ASSQDREQSQETQY
D: NA
J: TRBJ2-5
V: TRBV4-1

CDR3: ASGLVPDGALAKNIQY
D: NA
J: TRBJ2-4
V: TRBV12-5

CDR3: ASKGLQDTDTQY
D: TRBD2
J: TRBJ2-3
V: TRBV6-5

CDR3: ASSVGTGAQETQY
D: TRBD1
J: TRBJ2-5
V: TRBV11-3

CDR3: ASRTGTVTHGYT
D: TRBD1
J: TRBJ1-2
V: TRBV5-6

CDR3: ATKTHYEQY
D: NA
J: TRBJ2-7
V: TRBV24-1

CDR3: ASSQRGEDQPQH
D: NA
J: TRBJ1-5
V: TRBV6-2/TRBV6-3

CDR3: ASSFGRYYGYT
D: NA
J: TRBJ1-2
V: TRBV7-9

CDR3: ASSQDRDSRNEKLF
D: TRBD1
J: TRBJ1-4
V: TRBV4-1

CDR3: ASSSHLAGAYNEQF
D: TRBD2
J: TRBJ2-1
V: TRBV7-3

CDR3: ASRLTGDTEAF
D: TRBD1
J: TRBJ1-1
V: TRBV25-1

CDR3: ASSSDRDSMSGANVLT
D: NA
J: TRBJ2-6
V: TRBV5-1

CDR3: ASSLTGDQVTQY
D: TRBD1
J: TRBJ2-5
V: TRBV5-5

CDR3: ATSDFNNGKDTQY
D: NA
J: TRBJ2-3
V: TRBV24-1

CDR3: ASSSRVGAGTQY
D: NA
J: TRBJ2-5
V: TRBV7-2

CDR3: ASSLVLQGDHTEAF
D: TRBD1
J: TRBJ1-1
V: TRBV13

CDR3: ASTSRLGIPLH
D: NA
J: TRBJ1-6
V: TRBV6-5

CDR3: ASSLRGGGNEQF
D: TRBD2
J: TRBJ2-1
V: TRBV7-2

CDR3: SSTSGNEQF
D: NA
J: TRBJ2-1
V: TRBV29-1